This T cell receptor beta chain was captured in a study of response to subunit inactivated influenza vaccine (dated by TCRdb to 2016 to 2019). In the study overall: Deep quantitative T cell receptor repertoire profiling was used in the study to track responses to a trivalent subunit inactivated influenza vaccine.

The library was obtained by RT-PCR. Sequencing took place on an Illumina HiSeq 2500. The public reads were run again by TCRdb, first through fastp at Q25 and then through MiXCR, and only productive beta chains were kept. Entries are consolidated by CDR3 protein sequence, retaining the most common genes and DNA. This sample is represented by 550,000 to 800,000 distinct CDR3 sequences; 11% to 15% of them were singletons. The leading ten clones occupy approximately 6.5% of the sample. Ends trimmed: V by 1 base, J by 7 bases; bases unmatched to a gene: 3. The germline V gene provides CDR1 SGHAT and CDR2 FQNNGV. Measured from the cysteine to the phenylalanine, the CDR3 is 15 residues long. The read is trimmed to its CDR3 DNA, 45 bases read in frame from base 1. Of note for this clonotype: Its antigen target is currently unknown. Per-nucleotide qualities are absent, and no much larger clonotype sits a single base away.

Study-wide findings and limitations: The authors proposed that each seasonal influenza vaccination may bring in only a limited number of new T cells.

Recombination connected TRBV11-2 to TRBJ1-6, with 8 bases in between that match TRBD1. This TCR was recovered from a man aged 45-60 years who received an inactivated influenza vaccine. Donor details come from another sample of the same person, matched by shared clones. This sample comprised PBMCs from blood, obtained around 14 days before vaccination. The DNA sequence reads TGTGCCAGCAGCTTAGGCAGGGGGCGGAATTCACCCCTCCACTTT. Its coded protein is CASSLGRGRNSPLHF.